The sequence of this TCR beta chain was determined in a study of cytomegalovirus exposure and HLA in healthy donors. Overall study findings and caveats: Testing in vitro showed a few CMV-associated chains specific for CMV antigens. Clusters of TCRs from the first cohort tended to co-occur in the roughly 120 validation repertoires (as a later analysis found). The classifier reportedly diagnosed cytomegalovirus status with high sensitivity and specificity.

The table came from immunoSEQ multiplex PCR; TCRdb's copy has only in-frame clones and leaves some out. The repertoire holds around 300,000 clones, with approximately 86% as singletons. Germline lookup yields CDR1 PRHDT and CDR2 FYEKMQ (reference sequence). Deletions cut 3 bases from V and 2 bases from J, with 14 bases between. This CDR3 has 15 residues. Turning to this clone: Its target is unknown.

The rearrangement uses TRBV13 and TRBJ2-7; D perhaps matches TRBD2 (5 bases). The sequenced sample was PBMCs. The sequence came from a woman under 30 in good health and CMV-seronegative. DNA for the CDR3: TGTGCCAGCAGCTTCCGTGAGGGCGGTACCTACGAGCAGTACTTC. Its protein is CASSFREGGTYEQYF. Complete variable domain (other parts from reference TRBV13 and TRBJ2-7): AAGVIQSPRHLIKEKRETATLKCYPIPRHDTVYWYQQGPGQDPQFLISFYEKMQSDKGSIPDRFSAQQFSDYHSELNMSSLELGDSALYFCASSFREGGTYEQYFGPGTRLTVT.